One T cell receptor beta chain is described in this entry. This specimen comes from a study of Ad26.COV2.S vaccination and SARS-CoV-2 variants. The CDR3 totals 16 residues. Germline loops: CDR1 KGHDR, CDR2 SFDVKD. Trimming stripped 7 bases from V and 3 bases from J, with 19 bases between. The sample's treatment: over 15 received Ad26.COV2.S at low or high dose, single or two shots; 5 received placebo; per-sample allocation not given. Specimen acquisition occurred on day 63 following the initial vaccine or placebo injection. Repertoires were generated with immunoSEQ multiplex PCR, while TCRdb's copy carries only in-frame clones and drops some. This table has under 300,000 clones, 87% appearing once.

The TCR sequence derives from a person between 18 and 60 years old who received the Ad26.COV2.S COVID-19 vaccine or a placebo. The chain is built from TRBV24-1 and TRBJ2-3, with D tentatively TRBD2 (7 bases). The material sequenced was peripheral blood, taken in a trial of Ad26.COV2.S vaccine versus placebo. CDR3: CATSGSEGGGTDTQYF. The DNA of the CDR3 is TGTGCCACCAGCGGCTCAGAGGGGGGGGGTACAGATACGCAGTATTTT.